These T cell receptor beta chains were read from a single sample in a study of blood T cell repertoires in COVID-19. TCRdb's table, derived via immunoSEQ multiplex PCR, lists solely in-frame clones and lacks some. The top ten clones hold roughly 18% of a sample with 110,000 or so clones, around four fifths of them seen once. Sequenced material: peripheral blood. The receptor set was obtained from a woman between 55 and 75 years old with acute or convalescent COVID-19. Each CDR3 is given with its conserved first and last residue. The order of the fields is J gene, V gene, CDR3 protein.

TRBJ1-1 | TRBV6-5 | CASSYTNTEAFF
TRBJ1-1 | TRBV6-1 | CASSFPDRTEAFF
TRBJ1-6 | TRBV5-4 | CASSEDRNSPLHF
TRBJ1-3 | TRBV2 | CASRWDIRTGNTIYF
TRBJ2-7 | TRBV28 | CASGRGGPYEQYF
TRBJ1-1 | TRBV18 | CASSPGQGSEAFF
TRBJ2-5 | TRBV6-2/TRBV6-3 | CASSSWAAQVKRGPHQETQYF
TRBJ2-7 | TRBV6-6 | CASRGLAGESGEQYF
TRBJ2-3 | TRBV5-4 | CASGRGAEGTDTQYF
TRBJ2-1 | TRBV28 | CASSFEEQFF
TRBJ1-3 | TRBV6-4 | CASSDLRDRDSGNTIYF
TRBJ2-5 | TRBV7-2 | CASSLVDRGRETQYF
TRBJ2-1 | TRBV15 | CATSRDRIKGGEQFF
TRBJ2-7 | TRBV28 | CASSTGTGKNEQYF
TRBJ1-2 | TRBV4-3 | CASSQGTGNYGYTF
TRBJ2-1 | TRBV19 | CASSRGTSGGNNEQFF
TRBJ1-1 | TRBV11-3 | CASSLRTNTEAFF
TRBJ1-4 | TRBV28 | CASRKTEPVRKLFF
TRBJ2-3 | TRBV10-3 | CAISSGGAADTQYF
TRBJ1-5 | TRBV19 | CASSMGPGNQPQHF
TRBJ2-1 | TRBV2 | CASSEAGGFYNEQFF
TRBJ2-3 | TRBV5-1 | CASSLASSGTDTQYF
TRBJ1-2 | TRBV27 | CASSEITGARYTF
TRBJ2-5 | TRBV5-6 | CASSFGGRETQYF
TRBJ2-1 | TRBV28 | CASSLFYRDRAYYNEQFF
TRBJ2-3 | TRBV30 | CAWSGLAVTDTQYF
TRBJ1-2 | TRBV28 | CASSSPSGSGPGYTF
TRBJ2-7 | TRBV2 | CASSPFYEQYF
TRBJ2-1 | TRBV4-3 | CASSQDVTSGRTSSYNEQFF
TRBJ2-1 | TRBV30 | CAWSDGTGSYNEQFF
TRBJ1-3 | TRBV2 | CASNMDGISGNTIYF
TRBJ1-5 | TRBV19 | CASSDRARKTDQPQHF
TRBJ2-7 | TRBV4-3 | CASSQGTGGGYEQYF
TRBJ2-2 | TRBV3-1/TRBV3-2 | CASSFKTSGIAGELFF
TRBJ2-1 | TRBV28 | CASSAAAASSYNEQFF
TRBJ1-1 | TRBV7-9 | CASSPGTNTEAFF
TRBJ2-3 | TRBV11-3 | CASSLSSGGGNTQYF
TRBJ2-7 | TRBV27 | CASSLVAGGSEQYF
TRBJ2-2 | TRBV10-3 | CATSGQGVTGELFF
TRBJ2-7 | TRBV4-1 | CASSQGTAGGYEQYF
TRBJ2-7 | TRBV5-1 | CASSPPRTGAYEQYF
TRBJ1-1 | TRBV6-5 | CASTIDRGTEAFF
TRBJ1-1 | TRBV5-1 | CASRDRVTAFF
TRBJ2-3 | TRBV10-1 | CASSEGGRVTDTQYF
TRBJ1-2 | TRBV6-5 | CASSYGQYFYGYTF
TRBJ2-1 | TRBV5-6 | CASRLAGRYNEQFF
TRBJ2-7 | TRBV4-1 | CASSQAGSYEQYF
TRBJ2-7 | TRBV15 | CATSRDRTGSYEQYF
TRBJ2-3 | TRBV19 | CASSPQWGQGAGQYF
TRBJ1-1 | TRBV5-1 | CASSYRRPLEEAFF